Each of the 18 T cell receptor beta chains below was sequenced from the same sample in a study of shared clonotypes between healthy human individuals. Measured with immunoSEQ multiplex PCR; TCRdb has only the in-frame clones, and not every one. The table has about 1.5 million clones, roughly 96% seen once; the top ten hold 1% to 1.5%. The sample taken for sequencing was naive CD4+ T cells sorted from blood. Subset given: CD45RA+ positively selected. The receptors originated from a man aged 25 to 40 in good health.

This clone was found once. Other DNA variants within this sample encode the same CDR3. The V call is TRBV7-9, the J call TRBJ2-1, with 13 bases matching TRBD2. Germline loops: CDR1 SEHNR, CDR2 FQNEAQ (reference sequence). The V and J ends lost 3 bases and 1 base, in that order; junction bases with no gene match: 3. The CDR3 is made up of 17 amino acids. The CDR3, as DNA: TGTGCCAGCAGCTTGGGGGGACTAGCGGGGTCCTACAATGAGCAGTTCTTC. Residues: CASSLGGLAGSYNEQFF.

The chain uses TRBV9 and TRBJ2-5, with D perhaps matching TRBD1 or TRBD2 (5 bases each). This CDR3 has 16 residues. With 2 bases removed from V and 2 bases from J, the gap between germline ends came to 16 bases. Germline values: CDR1 SGDLS, CDR2 YYNGEE. CDR3 loop: CASSVRPQGRQETQYF. As DNA, the CDR3 is TGTGCCAGCAGCGTCCGACCCCAGGGACGGCAAGAGACCCAGTACTTC.

The CDR3 coding sequence is TGTGCCAGCAGTTACCTTGGGGGAGTTGGCGAGCAGTACTTC. Protein product: CASSYLGGVGEQYF. This chain links TRBV6-5 with TRBJ2-7, with D perhaps being TRBD1 or TRBD2 (5 bases each). This CDR3 is 14 amino acids long. The V and J ends lost 2 bases and 6 bases respectively, with 14 bases between them. Per the germline V gene, CDR1 is MNHEY and CDR2 is SVGAGI.

The chain carries TRBV7-8 and TRBJ2-7, with 11 bases identical to TRBD2. The V gene's germline CDR1 is SGHVS and CDR2 FQNEAQ. This CDR3 is 17 amino acids long. The V gene end was trimmed by 0 bases and the J gene end by 2 bases; junction bases not matched to a gene: 6. The CDR3 DNA reads TGTGCCAGCAGCTTAGCCCTGGGACTAGCGGAGACCTACGAGCAGTACTTC. As protein: CASSLALGLAETYEQYF.

Of note for this clone: The same CDR3 is also encoded by other DNA sequences in this sample. The chain recombines TRBV6-5 with TRBJ1-1; 7 bases fit TRBD1. Germline V gene sequence: CDR1 MNHEY, CDR2 SVGAGI. The CDR3 sequence is 14 residues long. V was clipped by 0 bases and J by 5 bases; unmatched bases: 3. CDR3 amino acids: CASSYSGRGTEAFF. The CDR3 nucleotides read TGTGCCAGCAGTTACTCGGGCAGGGGGACTGAAGCTTTCTTT.

Comment on this clone: A junction end diverges from the germline sequence, so it may reflect a read error. J is TRBJ1-2 and V is TRBV2; D ambiguous. Germline V gene data show CDR1 as SNHLY and CDR2 as FYNNEI. This CDR3 has 10 residues. The CDR3 spells CAILLTGSSF. The CDR3, as DNA: TGTGCCATCCTACTGACCGGGAGCTCCTTC.

About this clone: Other DNA sequences from this sample encode an identical CDR3 as well. The chain couples TRBV20-1 to TRBJ2-1; tentative D call: TRBD1 (5 bases). CDR1 is DFQATT and CDR2 is SNEGSKA in the germline V gene (reference sequence). This CDR3 is built from 11 residues. Trimming took off 3 bases at V and 5 bases at J, with 5 bases between the two ends. CDR3 bases: TGCAGTGCTAGGACAGACAATGAGCAGTTCTTC. This sequence encodes CSARTDNEQFF.

This clone came up a few times. At the DNA level, this CDR3 is encoded by other sequences in the same sample as well. The chain uses TRBV28 and TRBJ1-1; D not certain. Germline V gives CDR1 MDHEN, CDR2 SYDVKM. This CDR3 contains 14 residues. The V gene lost 1 base and the J gene lost 2 bases, with 8 bases spanning the gap. The CDR3 DNA reads as TGTGCCAGCAGTTTATTAGGAGGTAACACTGAAGCTTTCTTT. Its protein is CASSLLGGNTEAFF.

Notes on this clone: Within the sample, other DNA sequences also encode this same CDR3. The chain recombines TRBV27 with TRBJ2-2; D remains ambiguous. Between the trimmed V and J ends, which lost 0 bases and 1 base, there was a span of 3 bases. The CDR3 length is 14 residues. Germline V gene lookup returns CDR1 MNHEY and CDR2 SMNVEV (reference sequence). The CDR3 region is CASSLSRNTGELFF. For the CDR3, the DNA is TGTGCCAGCAGTTTATCTAGGAACACCGGGGAGCTGTTTTTT.

V gene TRBV2 combines with J gene TRBJ1-4; TRBD1 matches 10 bases. Germline CDR1 SNHLY, CDR2 FYNNEI. This CDR3 spans 14 amino acids. After removal of 9 bases from V and 8 bases from J, the junction contained 9 bases not matched to a gene. This CDR3 reads CARADPGQGEKLFF. The DNA for the CDR3 is TGTGCCAGAGCTGATCCGGGACAGGGGGAAAAACTGTTTTTT.

V is TRBV18 and J is TRBJ2-3; TRBD2 agrees at 8 bases. Germline CDR1 reads KGHSH; CDR2 reads LQKENI. With V trimmed by 1 base and J by 4 bases, 7 bases remained unmatched. The CDR3 is 16 amino acids. The CDR3 spells CASSPLAGSTSDTQYF. The CDR3, as DNA: TGTGCCAGCTCACCACTAGCGGGGAGCACGTCAGATACGCAGTATTTT.

J is TRBJ2-1 and V is TRBV10-1, with no clear D. This CDR3 has 12 amino acids. V lost 3 bases to trimming and J lost 12 bases, with 12 bases between them. Germline CDR1 is WNHNN and CDR2 is SYGVQD (reference sequence). CDR3 coding DNA: TGCGCCAGCAGTGATCCCCCGGGCGGGCAGTTCTTC. The encoded protein is CASSDPPGGQFF.

This chain connects TRBV2 to TRBJ1-1, with 10 bases identical to TRBD1. The CDR3 totals 15 residues. After removal of 11 bases from V and 6 bases from J, the junction contained 15 bases not matched to a gene. CDR1 and CDR2 from the germline V gene are SNHLY and FYNNEI. The CDR3 protein is CAGLTGTGVGAEAFF. Written as DNA, the CDR3 is TGTGCCGGGTTGACCGGGACAGGGGTTGGGGCTGAAGCTTTCTTT.

J is TRBJ2-7 and V is TRBV5-1, with 7 bases identical to TRBD1. CDR1 SGHRS and CDR2 YFSETQ come from the germline V gene. The CDR3 covers 14 residues. Trimming took 4 bases from V and 3 from J; bases not matched to a gene: 7. The chain's CDR3 is CASSHGQDRYEQYF. The DNA for the CDR3 is TGCGCCAGCAGCCACGGACAGGACCGCTACGAGCAGTACTTC.

The V and J genes are TRBV4-2 and TRBJ1-2; 9 bases match TRBD1. Germline V gene lookup returns CDR1 LGHNA and CDR2 YNFKEQ. The CDR3 is 17 residues long. V was pared by 0 bases and J by 6 bases, with 11 bases of the junction left unmatched. The CDR3 nucleotides read TGTGCCAGCAGCCAAGATGCCCTCCGGACAGGGGCGGATGGCTACACCTTC. It translates to CASSQDALRTGADGYTF.

The rearrangement uses TRBV29-1 and TRBJ2-3, with 7 bases fitting TRBD2. The CDR3 consists of 13 residues. V lost 6 bases and J lost 3; bases outside the gene matches: 6. CDR1 SQVTM and CDR2 ANQGSEA come from the germline V gene. The CDR3 protein is CSVGTSVTDTQYF. In DNA form, the CDR3 reads TGCAGCGTCGGTACTAGCGTAACAGATACGCAGTATTTT.

This rearrangement joins TRBV5-3 to TRBJ2-7; TRBD2 matches 14 bases. TRBV5-3 is flagged as an ORF with uncertain function. CDR3 length: 19 amino acids. V shed 4 bases, J shed 2 bases, and the junction held 14 bases outside the gene matches. The CDR3 nucleotides are TGTGCCAGAAGCCCGGGACTAGCGGGAGCCCTCTTTACCCCCTACGAGCAGTACTTC. It encodes CARSPGLAGALFTPYEQYF.

V usage is TRBV5-1 and J usage is TRBJ1-2, with D unclear. Germline V gene lookup returns CDR1 SGHRS and CDR2 YFSETQ. The CDR3 consists of 15 residues. V was clipped by 0 bases and J by 5 bases, with 14 bases between them. The DNA for the CDR3 is TGCGCCAGCAGCTTGGGAGGGTCAGGAGCATATGGCTACACCTTC. Translated: CASSLGGSGAYGYTF.